The sequence of this T cell receptor (beta chain) was determined in a study of blood T cell repertoires in COVID-19. Study at large: PBMCs, B-cell-depleted T cells, or T cells were the source of the cDNA or gDNA that made up the material.

The CDR3 has 14 residues. V lost 0 bases and J lost 5, with 10 bases in between. The germline CDR1 and CDR2 sequences are ENHRY and SYGVKD. As handled by the study authors: Amplification with reference gene primers provided the estimates of nucleated cell counts. Method: immunoSEQ multiplex PCR; TCRdb's copy keeps in-frame clones and lacks some. V and J calls and clone size are those listed in that table; D and trimming were worked out from the DNA. In the table there are just over 300,000 clones, roughly nine tenths of which are singletons. V gene TRBV10-3 combines with J gene TRBJ1-2; the D gene is possibly TRBD1 (6 bases). The material sequenced was peripheral blood. This clonotype was sampled from a woman in her thirties with COVID-19, enrolled during active disease. CDR3 residues: CAISESGTGYGYTF. The CDR3, as DNA: TGTGCCATCAGTGAGTCGGGTACAGGGTATGGCTACACCTTC.